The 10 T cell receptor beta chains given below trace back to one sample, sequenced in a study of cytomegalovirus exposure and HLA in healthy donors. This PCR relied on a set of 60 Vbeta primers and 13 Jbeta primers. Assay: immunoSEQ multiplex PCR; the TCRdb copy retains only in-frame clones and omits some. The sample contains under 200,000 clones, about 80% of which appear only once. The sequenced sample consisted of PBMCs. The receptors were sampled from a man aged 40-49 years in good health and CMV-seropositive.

The CDR3 region is CASSYTGGNAEAFF. In DNA form, the CDR3 reads TGTGCCAGCAGTTACACAGGGGGCAACGCTGAAGCTTTCTTT. The V and J genes are TRBV6-6 and TRBJ1-1, with 9 bases fitting TRBD1. CDR3 length: 14 residues. Unmatched junction bases numbered 4, after V lost 2 bases and J lost 6 bases. In germline, CDR1 is MNHNY, CDR2 SVGAGI (reference sequence).

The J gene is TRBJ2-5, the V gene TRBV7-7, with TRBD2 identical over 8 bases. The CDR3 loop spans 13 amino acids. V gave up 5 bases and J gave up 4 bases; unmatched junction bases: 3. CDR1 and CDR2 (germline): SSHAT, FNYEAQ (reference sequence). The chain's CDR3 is CASSHGGGETQYF. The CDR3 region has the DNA TGTGCCAGCAGCCACGGGGGGGGAGAGACCCAGTACTTC. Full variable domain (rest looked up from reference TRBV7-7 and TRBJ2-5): GAGVSQSPRYKVTKRGQDVTLRCDPISSHATLYWYQQALGQGPEFLTYFNYEAQPDKSGLPSDRFSAERPEGSISTLTIQRTEQRDSAMYRCASSHGGGETQYFGPGTRLLVL.

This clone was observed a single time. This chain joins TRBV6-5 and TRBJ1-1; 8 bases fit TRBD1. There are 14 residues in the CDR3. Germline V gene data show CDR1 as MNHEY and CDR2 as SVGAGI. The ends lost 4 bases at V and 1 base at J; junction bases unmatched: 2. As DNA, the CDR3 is TGTGCCAGCAGTTTAACAGGGGGGAACACTGAAGCTTTCTTT. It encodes CASSLTGGNTEAFF.

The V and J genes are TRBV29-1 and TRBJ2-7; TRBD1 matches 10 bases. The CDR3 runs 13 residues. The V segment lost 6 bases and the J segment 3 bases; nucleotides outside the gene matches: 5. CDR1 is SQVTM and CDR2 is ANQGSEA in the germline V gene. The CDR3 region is CSVPGQGSYEQYF. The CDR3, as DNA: TGCAGCGTCCCGGGACAGGGGAGCTACGAGCAGTACTTC.

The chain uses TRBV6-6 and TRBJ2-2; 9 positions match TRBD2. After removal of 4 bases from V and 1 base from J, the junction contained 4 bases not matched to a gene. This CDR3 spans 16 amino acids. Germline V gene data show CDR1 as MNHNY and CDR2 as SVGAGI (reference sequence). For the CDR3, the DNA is TGTGCCAGCAGTTCTGGACTAGCGCGGAACACCGGGGAGCTGTTTTTT. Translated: CASSSGLARNTGELFF.

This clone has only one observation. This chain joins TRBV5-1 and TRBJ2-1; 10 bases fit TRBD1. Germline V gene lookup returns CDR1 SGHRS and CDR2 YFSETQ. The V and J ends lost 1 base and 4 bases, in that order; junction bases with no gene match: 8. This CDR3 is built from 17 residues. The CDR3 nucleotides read TGCGCCAGCAGCTTGTTGACAGGGGGCGGATTATACAATGAGCAGTTCTTC. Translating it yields CASSLLTGGGLYNEQFF.

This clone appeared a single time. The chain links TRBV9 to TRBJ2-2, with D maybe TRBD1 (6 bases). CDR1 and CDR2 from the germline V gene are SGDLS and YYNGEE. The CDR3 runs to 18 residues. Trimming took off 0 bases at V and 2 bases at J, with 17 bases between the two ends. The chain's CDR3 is CASSVGGQLGVNTGELFF. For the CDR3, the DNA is TGTGCCAGCAGCGTAGGGGGACAACTGGGGGTTAACACCGGGGAGCTGTTTTTT.

The CDR3 sequence is CASSSTPRVYGYTF. The CDR3 DNA reads as TGTGCCAGTAGTAGCACTCCCAGGGTCTATGGCTACACCTTC. The V and J genes are TRBV19 and TRBJ1-2; TRBD1 is a possible D gene (5 bases). There are 14 residues in the CDR3. Trimming took 4 bases from V and 4 from J, leaving 13 bases between them. Germline V gene lookup returns CDR1 LNHDA and CDR2 SQIVND (reference sequence).

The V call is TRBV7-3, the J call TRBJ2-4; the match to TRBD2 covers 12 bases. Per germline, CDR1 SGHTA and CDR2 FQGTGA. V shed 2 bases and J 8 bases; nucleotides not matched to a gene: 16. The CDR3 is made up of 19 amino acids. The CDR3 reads CASSLRGLAGGIRGDIQYF. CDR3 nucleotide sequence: TGTGCCAGCAGCTTACGGGGACTAGCGGGTGGAATCAGAGGGGACATTCAGTACTTC. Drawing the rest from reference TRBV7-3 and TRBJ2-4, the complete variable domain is GAGVSQTPSNKVTEKGKYVELRCDPISGHTALYWYRQSLGQGPEFLIYFQGTGAADDSGLPNDRFFAVRPEGSVSTLKIQRTERGDSAVYLCASSLRGLAGGIRGDIQYFGAGTRLSVL.

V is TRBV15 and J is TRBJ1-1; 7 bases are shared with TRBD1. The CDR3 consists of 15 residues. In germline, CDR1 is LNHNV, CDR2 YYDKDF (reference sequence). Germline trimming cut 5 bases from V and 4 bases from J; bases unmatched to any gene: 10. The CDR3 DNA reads TGTGCCACCAGCTTACATAGGGACAGCCCCACTGAAGCTTTCTTT. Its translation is CATSLHRDSPTEAFF.